Listed below are T cell receptor beta chains from one sample, sequenced in a study of T-cell memory formation after mild COVID-19. Each CDR3 protein is one row after TCRdb ran MiXCR on the 5' RACE reads. The top ten hold roughly an eighth of the sample, which has roughly 560,000 distinct CDR3 sequences, about a fifth seen once. The sequencing input was PBMCs or a T cell subset sorted from them (not recorded which). These receptors were taken from an adult woman who had mild COVID-19 (a few samples of this study predate the infection). Cell type and time point are not known. The CDR3 runs from the conserved cysteine through the conserved F or W. A D gene is named only where the DNA matches it firmly. A row's size may be missing; if present it is once, few, many or a size class.

J gene: TRBJ2-3
D gene: NA
clone size: NA
V gene: TRBV9
CDR3 DNA: TGTGCCAGCAGCGTAGCCCAGACTAGCACAGATACGCAGTATTTT
CDR3 protein: CASSVAQTSTDTQYF

J gene: TRBJ2-5
D gene: NA
clone size: few
V gene: TRBV7-9
CDR3 DNA: TGTGCCAGCAGCCAAGGGGTCGGGGGCGGAGAGACCCAGTACTTC
CDR3 protein: CASSQGVGGGETQYF

J gene: TRBJ1-6
D gene: NA
clone size: NA
V gene: TRBV6-7
CDR3 DNA: TGTGCCAGCAGTTACTCGTTAGGGTGCGGGAATTCACCCCTCCACTTT
CDR3 protein: CASSYSLGCGNSPLHF

J gene: TRBJ1-2
D gene: TRBD1
clone size: NA
V gene: TRBV6-5
CDR3 DNA: TGTGCCAGCAGGGAACAGGGGGCTGGAGGCTACACCTTC
CDR3 protein: CASREQGAGGYTF

J gene: TRBJ1-2
D gene: NA
clone size: NA
V gene: TRBV20-1
CDR3 DNA: TGCAGTGCTAGGCACCCAGGGGTCTACACCTTC
CDR3 protein: CSARHPGVYTF

J gene: TRBJ1-2
D gene: NA
clone size: NA
V gene: TRBV3-1
CDR3 DNA: TGTGCCAGCAGCCCACTGGTTATGGGAACCTATGGCTACACCTTC
CDR3 protein: CASSPLVMGTYGYTF

J gene: TRBJ2-3
D gene: NA
clone size: NA
V gene: TRBV15
CDR3 DNA: TGTGCCACCAGCAGAGCGGGGCGATGGGCCACAGATACGCAGTATTTT
CDR3 protein: CATSRAGRWATDTQYF

J gene: TRBJ2-7
D gene: NA
clone size: few
V gene: TRBV12-3/TRBV12-4
CDR3 DNA: TGTGCCAGCAGTTTAGATACGGGATCGAGGGGGCAGTACTTC
CDR3 protein: CASSLDTGSRGQYF

J gene: TRBJ2-2
D gene: NA
clone size: few
V gene: TRBV5-5
CDR3 DNA: TGTGCCAGCAGCAGCCGGGACGGGCAAACCAGCAAGAACACCGGGGAGCTGTTTTTT
CDR3 protein: CASSSRDGQTSKNTGELFF

J gene: TRBJ2-3
D gene: NA
clone size: NA
V gene: TRBV19
CDR3 DNA: TGTGCCAGTAGTATGTTGCTAGCGACAGGTCTAGATACGCAGTATTTT
CDR3 protein: CASSMLLATGLDTQYF

J gene: TRBJ2-1
D gene: TRBD2
clone size: NA
V gene: TRBV15
CDR3 DNA: TGTGCCACCAAAGGGCCACTAGCGAGCTCCTACAATGAGCAGTTCTTC
CDR3 protein: CATKGPLASSYNEQFF

J gene: TRBJ2-7
D gene: TRBD1
clone size: NA
V gene: TRBV20-1
CDR3 DNA: TGCAGTGCTACACAGGGGGCGAGGAACGAGCAGTACTTC
CDR3 protein: CSATQGARNEQYF

J gene: TRBJ1-2
D gene: TRBD1
clone size: few
V gene: TRBV4-1
CDR3 DNA: TGCGCCAGCAGCCAAGGTGGGACAGGAAACTATGGCTACACCTTC
CDR3 protein: CASSQGGTGNYGYTF

J gene: TRBJ2-5
D gene: NA
clone size: NA
V gene: TRBV18
CDR3 DNA: TGTGCCAGCTCACCACCGATGAGTTCAGAGACCCAGTACTTC
CDR3 protein: CASSPPMSSETQYF

J gene: TRBJ2-1
D gene: NA
clone size: few
V gene: TRBV6-2/TRBV6-3
CDR3 DNA: TGTGCCAGCAGCCTGACGGAAAGCTCCTACAATGAGCAGTTCTTC
CDR3 protein: CASSLTESSYNEQFF

J gene: TRBJ1-2
D gene: NA
clone size: NA
V gene: TRBV12-3/TRBV12-4
CDR3 DNA: TGTGCCAGCACCGTGGACGGGGGCTATGGCTACACCTTC
CDR3 protein: CASTVDGGYGYTF

J gene: TRBJ2-3
D gene: TRBD2
clone size: many
V gene: TRBV6-5
CDR3 DNA: TGTGCCAGCAGTTATTCTTGGCTAGCGGTTAGCACAGATACGCAGTATTTT
CDR3 protein: CASSYSWLAVSTDTQYF

J gene: TRBJ1-2
D gene: NA
clone size: few
V gene: TRBV7-2
CDR3 DNA: TGTGCCAGCAGCTTAGCATCAGGGCCCTATGGCTACACCTTC
CDR3 protein: CASSLASGPYGYTF

J gene: TRBJ2-1
D gene: TRBD2
clone size: NA
V gene: TRBV7-2
CDR3 DNA: TGTGCCAGCAGCCAGACTAGCGGGAGTATTAATGAGCAGTTCTTC
CDR3 protein: CASSQTSGSINEQFF

J gene: TRBJ2-2
D gene: NA
clone size: NA
V gene: TRBV30
CDR3 DNA: TGTGCCTGGAGCCCAGTATTAACCGTCACCGGGGAGCTGTTTTTT
CDR3 protein: CAWSPVLTVTGELFF

J gene: TRBJ2-1
D gene: NA
clone size: few
V gene: TRBV20-1
CDR3 DNA: TGCAGTGCTAGAGATAGCAGGGTAGGGGTTAATGAGCAGTTCTTC
CDR3 protein: CSARDSRVGVNEQFF

J gene: TRBJ2-1
D gene: TRBD2
clone size: NA
V gene: TRBV25-1
CDR3 DNA: TGTGCCAGTCTCAGCGGGAGGCCGAGCTCCTACAATGAGCAGTTCTTC
CDR3 protein: CASLSGRPSSYNEQFF

J gene: TRBJ2-1
D gene: NA
clone size: NA
V gene: TRBV6-5
CDR3 DNA: TGTGCCAGCAGTTACCAGGGGAAGAATGAGCAGTTCTTC
CDR3 protein: CASSYQGKNEQFF

J gene: TRBJ1-1
D gene: NA
clone size: NA
V gene: TRBV2
CDR3 DNA: TGTGCCAGCAGAGTAACAGGGATTAACACTGAAGCTTTCTTT
CDR3 protein: CASRVTGINTEAFF

J gene: TRBJ1-1
D gene: NA
clone size: NA
V gene: TRBV6-2/TRBV6-3
CDR3 DNA: TGTGCCAGCAAGGGGTACACTGAAGCTTTCTTT
CDR3 protein: CASKGYTEAFF

J gene: TRBJ1-2
D gene: TRBD1
clone size: few
V gene: TRBV29-1
CDR3 DNA: TGCAGCGTTGACCGGACAGGGGCTGGCTATGGCTACACCTTC
CDR3 protein: CSVDRTGAGYGYTF

J gene: TRBJ2-7
D gene: TRBD1
clone size: few
V gene: TRBV25-1
CDR3 DNA: TGTGCCAGCAGTAACCGGGACAGCTACGAGCAGTACTTC
CDR3 protein: CASSNRDSYEQYF

J gene: TRBJ2-1
D gene: NA
clone size: NA
V gene: TRBV6-2/TRBV6-3
CDR3 DNA: TGTGCCAGCAGTTACCAAAATAGAGGTTCCATCTACAATGAGCAGTTCTTC
CDR3 protein: CASSYQNRGSIYNEQFF

J gene: TRBJ2-1
D gene: TRBD1
clone size: few
V gene: TRBV7-2
CDR3 DNA: TGTGCCAGCAGTCCCCGACAGGGCAAATACAATGAGCAGTTCTTC
CDR3 protein: CASSPRQGKYNEQFF

J gene: TRBJ2-7
D gene: TRBD1
clone size: once
V gene: TRBV18
CDR3 DNA: TGTGCCAGCTCGCCGGGACAGGGGACCGAGCAGTACTTC
CDR3 protein: CASSPGQGTEQYF

J gene: TRBJ1-1
D gene: NA
clone size: NA
V gene: TRBV25-1
CDR3 DNA: TGTGCCAGCAGTTTGAAGACGAACACTGAAGCTTTCTTT
CDR3 protein: CASSLKTNTEAFF

J gene: TRBJ1-1
D gene: NA
clone size: few
V gene: TRBV5-1
CDR3 DNA: TGCGCCAGCAGCTCACCCCTGGGGGAAAGTATGTCGGAAGCTTTCTTT
CDR3 protein: CASSSPLGESMSEAFF

J gene: TRBJ2-2
D gene: NA
clone size: few
V gene: TRBV12-3/TRBV12-4
CDR3 DNA: TGTGCCAGCAGTTTTCGAGCCCCCGGGGAGCTGTTTTTT
CDR3 protein: CASSFRAPGELFF

J gene: TRBJ2-3
D gene: TRBD2
clone size: NA
V gene: TRBV3-1
CDR3 DNA: TGTGCCAGCAGCTTTCTGACTAGCGGGGGTGGAGATACGCAGTATTTT
CDR3 protein: CASSFLTSGGGDTQYF

J gene: TRBJ1-4
D gene: NA
clone size: few
V gene: TRBV12-3/TRBV12-4
CDR3 DNA: TGTGCCAGCAATCGAAGAGGCCAGGGGGAAAAACTGTTTTTT
CDR3 protein: CASNRRGQGEKLFF

J gene: TRBJ1-6
D gene: NA
clone size: NA
V gene: TRBV18
CDR3 DNA: TGTGCCAGCTCACTCCGTTCGGATTCACCCCTCCACTTT
CDR3 protein: CASSLRSDSPLHF

J gene: TRBJ2-3
D gene: TRBD2
clone size: NA
V gene: TRBV20-1
CDR3 DNA: TGCAGTGCTAGTTCGGCTAGCGGGGCCACAGATACGCAGTATTTT
CDR3 protein: CSASSASGATDTQYF

J gene: TRBJ2-3
D gene: TRBD1
clone size: many
V gene: TRBV24-1
CDR3 DNA: TGTGCCACCGGGACAGGGAGCACAGATACGCAGTATTTT
CDR3 protein: CATGTGSTDTQYF

J gene: TRBJ2-7
D gene: NA
clone size: NA
V gene: TRBV7-3
CDR3 DNA: TGTGCCAGCAGCTTAATGGGAGGTCCCGGTTACGAGCAGTACTTC
CDR3 protein: CASSLMGGPGYEQYF

J gene: TRBJ2-3
D gene: NA
clone size: NA
V gene: TRBV20-1
CDR3 DNA: TGCAGTGCTAGATCACTCGACGGGCGGGCAGGGTTAGATACGCAGTATTTT
CDR3 protein: CSARSLDGRAGLDTQYF

J gene: TRBJ1-5
D gene: TRBD1
clone size: NA
V gene: TRBV6-5
CDR3 DNA: TGTGCCAGCAGTCCCACCACCGGGACAGGCCCTTCGACGGGCAATCAGCCCCAGCATTTT
CDR3 protein: CASSPTTGTGPSTGNQPQHF

J gene: TRBJ1-3
D gene: NA
clone size: NA
V gene: TRBV4-3
CDR3 DNA: TGCGCCAGCAGCCAGGATTCTACAGGGATTGGAGGAAACACCATATATTTT
CDR3 protein: CASSQDSTGIGGNTIYF

J gene: TRBJ2-7
D gene: NA
clone size: few
V gene: TRBV19
CDR3 DNA: TGTGCCAGTAGTATAGCGGACCTCCGCGAGCAGTACTTC
CDR3 protein: CASSIADLREQYF

J gene: TRBJ2-5
D gene: TRBD1
clone size: NA
V gene: TRBV7-6
CDR3 DNA: TGTGCCAGCAGTCATCCGACAGGGGTCCAAGAGACCCAGTACTTC
CDR3 protein: CASSHPTGVQETQYF

J gene: TRBJ2-1
D gene: TRBD2
clone size: NA
V gene: TRBV6-2/TRBV6-3
CDR3 DNA: TGTGCCAGCAGTCAACGACTAGCGGGAGGCTTCCGGAGGAACAATGAGCAGTTCTTC
CDR3 protein: CASSQRLAGGFRRNNEQFF

J gene: TRBJ2-7
D gene: NA
clone size: many
V gene: TRBV5-1
CDR3 DNA: TGCGCCAGCAGCTACCCTGGGACCTACGAGCAGTACTTC
CDR3 protein: CASSYPGTYEQYF

J gene: TRBJ2-3
D gene: NA
clone size: NA
V gene: TRBV5-5
CDR3 DNA: TGTGCCAGCAGCTTGGCGAGGGGCACCGATACGCATTATTTT
CDR3 protein: CASSLARGTDTHYF

J gene: TRBJ2-7
D gene: NA
clone size: NA
V gene: TRBV20-1
CDR3 DNA: TGCAGTGCTAGAGATTCCGCGGGACCCTCCTACGAGCAGTACTTC
CDR3 protein: CSARDSAGPSYEQYF

J gene: TRBJ2-7
D gene: NA
clone size: few
V gene: TRBV27
CDR3 DNA: TGTGCCAGCAAACAGGGTCAAGCCTACGAGCAGTACTTC
CDR3 protein: CASKQGQAYEQYF

J gene: TRBJ2-7
D gene: TRBD1
clone size: NA
V gene: TRBV27
CDR3 DNA: TGTGCCAGCGCCTCGGGACAGGGGGCGCGTGAGCAGTACTTC
CDR3 protein: CASASGQGAREQYF

J gene: TRBJ2-7
D gene: NA
clone size: few
V gene: TRBV27
CDR3 DNA: TGTGCCAGCGCACTTAGAGGCCGTTCCTACGAGCAGTACTTC
CDR3 protein: CASALRGRSYEQYF

J gene: TRBJ2-7
D gene: TRBD1
clone size: few
V gene: TRBV25-1
CDR3 DNA: TGTGCCAGCAGTGACGCGGACAGGCTTCGTTCCTACGAGCAGTACTTC
CDR3 protein: CASSDADRLRSYEQYF

J gene: TRBJ2-7
D gene: TRBD1
clone size: few
V gene: TRBV27
CDR3 DNA: TGTGCCAGCAGTTTATCGCAACAGGGGGGCTTCTACGAGCAGTACTTC
CDR3 protein: CASSLSQQGGFYEQYF

J gene: TRBJ2-7
D gene: NA
clone size: many
V gene: TRBV15
CDR3 DNA: TGTGCCACCAGCAGAGATTCGGCAGGTGCCTACGAGCAGTACTTC
CDR3 protein: CATSRDSAGAYEQYF

J gene: TRBJ2-1
D gene: NA
clone size: NA
V gene: TRBV5-1
CDR3 DNA: TGCGCCAGCAGCTTGGTAGGGGGAGTCAGGAATGAGCAGTTCTTC
CDR3 protein: CASSLVGGVRNEQFF

J gene: TRBJ2-1
D gene: NA
clone size: few
V gene: TRBV7-2
CDR3 DNA: TGTGCCAGCAGCTTAAACGGGGCCTCCTACAATGAGCAGTTCTTC
CDR3 protein: CASSLNGASYNEQFF

J gene: TRBJ1-5
D gene: TRBD1
clone size: few
V gene: TRBV7-8
CDR3 DNA: TGTGCCAGCAGCTTAGGAGGGGGCCACCAGCCCCAGCATTTT
CDR3 protein: CASSLGGGHQPQHF

J gene: TRBJ1-5
D gene: NA
clone size: NA
V gene: TRBV5-1
CDR3 DNA: TGCGCCAGCAGCTTGGATGGGGTCGGTCAGCCCCAGCATTTT
CDR3 protein: CASSLDGVGQPQHF

J gene: TRBJ2-2
D gene: NA
clone size: few
V gene: TRBV7-3
CDR3 DNA: TGTGCCAGCAGCCCCCAACATGCCGGGGAGCTGTTTTTT
CDR3 protein: CASSPQHAGELFF